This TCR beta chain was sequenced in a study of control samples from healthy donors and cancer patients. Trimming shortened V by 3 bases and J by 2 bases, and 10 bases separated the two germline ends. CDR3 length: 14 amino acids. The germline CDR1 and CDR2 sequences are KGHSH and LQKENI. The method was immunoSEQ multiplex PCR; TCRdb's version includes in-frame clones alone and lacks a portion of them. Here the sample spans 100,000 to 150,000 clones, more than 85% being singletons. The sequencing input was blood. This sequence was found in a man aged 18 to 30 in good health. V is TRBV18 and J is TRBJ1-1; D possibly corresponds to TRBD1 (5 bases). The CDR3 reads CASSPLTVNTEAFF. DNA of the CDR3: TGTGCCAGCTCACCCCTGACAGTAAACACTGAAGCTTTCTTT.